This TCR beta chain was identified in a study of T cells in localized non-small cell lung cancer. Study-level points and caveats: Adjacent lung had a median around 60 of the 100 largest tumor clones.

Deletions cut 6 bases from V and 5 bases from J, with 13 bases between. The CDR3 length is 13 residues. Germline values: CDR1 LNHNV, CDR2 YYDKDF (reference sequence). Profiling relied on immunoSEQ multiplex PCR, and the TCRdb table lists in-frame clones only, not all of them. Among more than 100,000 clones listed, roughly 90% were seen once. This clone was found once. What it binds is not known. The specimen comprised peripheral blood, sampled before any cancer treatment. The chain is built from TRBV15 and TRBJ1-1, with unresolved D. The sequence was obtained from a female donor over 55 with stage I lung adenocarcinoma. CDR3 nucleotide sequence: TGTGCCACCAGGGCCGTTAGTAGGACTGAAGCTTTCTTT. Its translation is CATRAVSRTEAFF.